One T cell receptor (beta chain) is described in this entry. Its antigen is unknown. 13 Jbeta primers and 60 Vbeta primers were used for the PCR. Clones were read by immunoSEQ multiplex PCR, and TCRdb kept only the in-frame ones, dropping some. The sample yields 75,000 to 95,000 clones, around three fifths seen once. V was shortened by 6 bases and J by 6 bases, with 15 bases between the two germline ends. Germline CDR1 reads MNHEY; CDR2 reads SMNVEV (reference sequence). This CDR3 contains 15 residues. This entry belongs to a study of cytomegalovirus exposure and HLA in healthy donors. Study observations and caveats: The investigators catalogued 150 or so TCR beta chains as cytomegalovirus-associated.

This clonotype was obtained from a woman in her fifties or sixties in good health and CMV-seropositive. This chain links TRBV27 with TRBJ1-6; no clear D gene. The source material was PBMCs. The CDR3 DNA sequence: TGTGCCAGCAGGACGGGAGACCCTCGTAATTCACCCCTCCACTTT. This codes for CASRTGDPRNSPLHF.